The subject of this entry is one T cell receptor beta chain. No cognate antigen has been identified for it. No base quality information exists; no much larger clone differs at one position. This entry belongs to a study of Graves' ophthalmopathy and Graves' hyperthyroidism (dated by TCRdb to the late 2010s). General notes on the study: Peripheral blood was collected before any treatment was given, at the time of initial diagnosis. For independent validation, a separate cohort was made up of around 18 hyperthyroidism patients plus 17 patients who later progressed from hyperthyroidism to ophthalmopathy. In five or six hyperthyroidism patients, T-cell repertoires of thyroid tissue and blood were compared. In total, 135 blood samples were TCR-sequenced: roughly 45 ophthalmopathy, approximately 75 hyperthyroidism and around 17 hyperthyroidism-to-ophthalmopathy patients. For training and testing, the roughly 100 patients in the discovery cohort were randomly divided in a 7:3 ratio. After sampling, hyperthyroidism patients received methimazole starting at 30 mg daily, and ophthalmopathy patients received high-dose intravenous methylprednisolone. To explore V-J signatures that separate ophthalmopathy from hyperthyroidism, a discovery set of 95 to 100 patients was enrolled, consisting of 43 with ophthalmopathy and around 57 with stable hyperthyroidism. The study used signatures of the TCR beta repertoire to tell Graves' ophthalmopathy apart from Graves' hyperthyroidism and to predict which patients would progress to ophthalmopathy. The paper as a whole reports these results and caveats: In validation, the model predicted ophthalmopathy progression with less than 71% sensitivity and roughly 72% specificity; some 13 predicted patients were CT-confirmed with GO in a median of 6.5 months. No statistical method was used to predetermine the sample size, and group allocation was not hidden from the investigators. The 13-signature model separated ophthalmopathy from stable hyperthyroidism with 85% to 90% sensitivity and 81% to 82% specificity in cross-validation, and 80%/75% in the test set. Among expanded thyroid clonotypes with frequency above 0.001, most also showed up in blood, which suggests that blood repertoires may reflect the thyroid immune response.

Hyperthyroidism was defined as stable when no progression to ophthalmopathy occurred within 18 months of follow-up. Hyperthyroidism patients were newly diagnosed, with disease duration under 2 months, and aged 18 to 65 years. Anyone with other autoimmune diseases, uncontrolled infections, pregnancy or lactation was excluded from the study. Diagnosis relied on clinical symptoms, serum thyroxine, TRAb, thyroid ultrasound and orbital computed tomography. Using Ficoll-Paque density gradient centrifugation, PBMCs were isolated from 9 to 10 ml of fresh peripheral blood. Total RNA was extracted using Trizol reagent, and RNA quality was checked on an Agilent 2100 Bioanalyzer. The CDR3, cysteine through phenylalanine, is 13 amino acids long. The DNA shown is the 39-base CDR3, in frame from base 1. CDR1 LNHDA and CDR2 SQIVND were looked up in the germline V gene (reference sequence). At the junction V is shortened by 6 bases and J by 2 bases, with 11 bases in between.

For repertoire sequencing, TCR beta CDR3 regions were amplified from RNA transcripts. HTBI primers and the Qiagen OneStep RT-PCR kit were used in a first-round RT-PCR, which was followed by a second-round multiplex PCR, size selection and purification. Libraries were sequenced paired-end with 100 bp reads on an Illumina HiSeq2000. The paper's data handling went like this. SOAPnuke was used to process the reads, throwing out any read that had adapters, had uncalled bases, had a mean Phred below 15, or lacked an exact constant-primer or identifier match. High-quality paired reads were merged with COPE v1.2.5. Each unique nucleotide sequence was treated as a clonotype, and MiTCR v1.1 was used to align the clonotypes to the IMGT TRB V, D and J references. Analysis was restricted to V-J combinations with a frequency above 0.0001, which covered roughly 99% of repertoires. A TCR clonal expansion and chaos score per V-J combination was defined as the ratio of F50 clonal expansion to chaos observed in the TCRdist matrix. Welch's t-statistics and random forest were used to reduce the features to 13 V-J combinations, which were then used as input to a naive Bayes classifier. The similarity between thyroid and blood repertoires was quantified using the Morisita-Horn index. The raw public data were reprocessed by TCRdb itself: fastp quality trimming at Q25, MiXCR clonotype calling, in-frame beta chains only. Every distinct CDR3 protein forms one entry, paired with its most common genes and DNA. The V and J calls reflect TCRdb's pipeline rather than the authors' work. This sample lists 600,000 to 650,000 distinct CDR3 sequences; 20% to 25% were detected once. Together, the top ten hold more than 5.5% of the sample.

The sequence was obtained from a woman younger than 35 with stable Graves' hyperthyroidism. Some clones in this sample may be carry-over from other donors' samples. Donor details come from another sample of the same person, matched by shared clones. Sequenced input: peripheral blood. The rearranged chain carries TRBV19 and TRBJ2-7, with TRBD1 tentatively as D gene (5 bases match). The DNA sequence reads TGTGCCAGTAGCAGGACAAAGACCTACGAGCAGTACTTC. Its translation reads: CASSRTKTYEQYF.